This passage covers 15 T cell receptor beta chains from one sample sequenced in a study of OX40 agonist ivuxolimab in advanced cancers. The method was immunoSEQ multiplex PCR; TCRdb's version includes in-frame clones alone and lacks a portion of them. Altogether 80,000 to 100,000 clones are present, around nine tenths being singletons, with the ten largest covering 0.5%. The sample consisted of CD4+ or CD8+ T cells sorted from blood, taken in a trial of the OX40 agonist ivuxolimab. These TCRs come from an adult with an advanced solid tumor such as melanoma, head and neck, liver or kidney cancer.

The J gene is TRBJ1-2, the V gene TRBV6-6; D is unclear. From germline, CDR1 is MNHNY and CDR2 SVGAGI (reference sequence). The length of the CDR3 is 13 residues. Trimming left V 2 bases short and J 1 base short, with 5 bases between. The CDR3 reads CASSYRNNYGYTF. CDR3 in DNA: TGTGCCAGCAGTTACAGGAATAACTATGGCTACACCTTC.

The chain combines TRBV5-1 with TRBJ1-6, with 8 bases aligning to TRBD1. Germline-derived CDR1 and CDR2 are SGHRS and YFSETQ. Trimming took 4 bases from V and 5 from J; bases not matched to a gene: 5. CDR3 length: 15 residues. CDR3 protein: CASSGGQGDNSPLHF. CDR3 sequence (DNA): TGCGCCAGCAGCGGCGGACAGGGTGATAATTCACCCCTCCACTTT.

The rearrangement uses TRBV6-1 and TRBJ1-2; D gene ambiguous. V was trimmed by 6 bases and J by 0 bases, leaving 14 bases between them. This CDR3 has 15 amino acids. Germline CDR1 reads MNHNS; CDR2 reads SASEGT. In DNA, the CDR3 is TGTGCCAGCAGCCCCGGACCTTCCCCTAACTATGGCTACACCTTC. Protein product: CASSPGPSPNYGYTF.

The chain recombines TRBV27 with TRBJ1-4; D remains ambiguous. V was trimmed by 7 bases and J by 5 bases, leaving 11 bases between them. This CDR3 contains 13 residues. CDR1 is MNHEY, CDR2 SMNVEV, per germline (reference sequence). The CDR3, as DNA: TGTGCCAGCACCCGTTCCCCCAATGAAAAACTGTTTTTT. It specifies CASTRSPNEKLFF.

This clone occurred a few times. The genes are TRBV5-1 and TRBJ1-2, with no clear D. Per the germline V gene, CDR1 is SGHRS and CDR2 is YFSETQ. CDR3 size: 13 residues. V was pared by 1 base and J by 8 bases, with 12 bases between. Written as DNA, the CDR3 is TGCGCCAGCAGCTTGCAACTGCAAGGGGGCTACACCTTC. Protein product: CASSLQLQGGYTF.

A note on this clone: An end of the junction does not agree with germline; a read error may underlie this. Other DNA sequences in the sample encode the same CDR3. The chain employs TRBV28 and TRBJ2-5, with TRBD1 matching 7 bases. The germline V gene encodes CDR1 MDHEN and CDR2 SYDVKM. This CDR3 has 15 residues. The CDR3 reads CASSFGGQGEETQYF. CDR3 DNA: TGTGCTAGCAGTTTCGGTGGGCAGGGGGAAGAGACCCAGTACTTC.

The V and J genes are TRBV15 and TRBJ1-4; 11 bases agree with TRBD1. Germline lookup yields CDR1 LNHNV and CDR2 YYDKDF (reference sequence). V lost 0 bases to trimming and J lost 7 bases; unmatched junction nucleotides: 4. This CDR3 is built from 16 residues. The CDR3, as DNA: TGTGCCACCAGCAGAGACTGGACAGGGGGCCGTGAAAAACTGTTTTTT. Its protein is CATSRDWTGGREKLFF.

This chain connects TRBV5-4 to TRBJ2-5; D is perhaps TRBD2 (5 bases). Trimming took 4 bases from V and 2 from J, leaving 18 bases between them. This CDR3 is built from 16 residues. CDR1 SGHNT and CDR2 YYREEE come from the germline V gene (reference sequence). DNA of the CDR3: TGTGCCAGCAGCCCCGGCGCCGAGGGCCCACAAGAGACCCAGTACTTC. The encoded protein is CASSPGAEGPQETQYF.

As for this clone: The sample carries other DNA sequences with the same CDR3. The CDR3 reads CASRDRGPEAFF. As DNA, the CDR3 is TGTGCCAGCCGGGACAGGGGGCCTGAAGCTTTCTTT. The chain is built from TRBV2 and TRBJ1-1, with TRBD1 matching 12 bases. In germline, CDR1 is SNHLY, CDR2 FYNNEI. The CDR3 spans 12 residues. Trimming at V came to 8 bases and at J to 6 bases, leaving 1 base not matched to a gene.

The V and J genes are TRBV11-2 and TRBJ1-2; 9 nucleotides match TRBD1. Trimming cost V 5 bases and J 8 bases; bases outside gene matches: 12. CDR3 length: 15 amino acids. Per germline, CDR1 SGHAT and CDR2 FQNNGV. CDR3 in DNA: TGTGCCAGCAGCACCACCAGGGACAGGGTTAAAGGCTACACCTTC. Amino acids: CASSTTRDRVKGYTF.

CDR3 sequence (DNA): TGTGCCAGCAGTGGGCAGGGCCCGACGGACATTCAGTACTTC. Protein product: CASSGQGPTDIQYF. The V and J genes are TRBV6-1 and TRBJ2-4; the D gene is possibly TRBD1 (5 bases). V gave up 4 bases and J gave up 8 bases, with 15 bases separating them. Germline-derived CDR1 and CDR2 are MNHNS and SASEGT. The CDR3 has 14 residues.

The chain joins TRBV11-2 to TRBJ2-7, with D perhaps TRBD2 (6 bases). Deletions cut 5 bases from V and 6 bases from J, with 23 bases between. The CDR3 runs to 16 residues. Germline CDR1 SGHAT, CDR2 FQNNGV. The CDR3 DNA reads TGTGCCAGCAGCACAGCCCTGGGGGGTCCGGCTTCCGAGCAGTACTTC. Its translation: CASSTALGGPASEQYF.

V gene TRBV7-3 combines with J gene TRBJ1-1, with no clear D. CDR3 length: 13 amino acids. Between the trimmed V and J ends, which lost 0 bases and 7 bases, there was a span of 9 bases. Germline CDR1 SGHTA, CDR2 FQGTGA. CDR3 sequence reads: CASSLTLKGEAFF. In nucleotides, the CDR3 is TGTGCCAGCAGCTTAACGTTAAAGGGTGAAGCTTTCTTT.

This clone was detected only a few times. V and J are TRBV20-1 and TRBJ1-2; D unresolved. V lost 3 bases and J lost 5, with 7 bases in between. Germline V gene sequence: CDR1 DFQATT, CDR2 SNEGSKA (reference sequence). CDR3 length equals 11 residues. The DNA for the CDR3 is TGCAGTGCTAGGGAGAGTTATGGCTACACCTTC. This translates into CSARESYGYTF.

This clone showed up just a few times. The genes are TRBV2 and TRBJ1-2; the match to TRBD1 covers 9 bases. The V gene end was trimmed by 2 bases and the J gene end by 7 bases; junction bases not matched to a gene: 5. This CDR3 has 14 residues. Germline CDR1 SNHLY, CDR2 FYNNEI. The CDR3 DNA sequence: TGTGCCAGCAGTGAAAGACAGGGGGGTGGTGGCTACACCTTC. It translates to CASSERQGGGGYTF.